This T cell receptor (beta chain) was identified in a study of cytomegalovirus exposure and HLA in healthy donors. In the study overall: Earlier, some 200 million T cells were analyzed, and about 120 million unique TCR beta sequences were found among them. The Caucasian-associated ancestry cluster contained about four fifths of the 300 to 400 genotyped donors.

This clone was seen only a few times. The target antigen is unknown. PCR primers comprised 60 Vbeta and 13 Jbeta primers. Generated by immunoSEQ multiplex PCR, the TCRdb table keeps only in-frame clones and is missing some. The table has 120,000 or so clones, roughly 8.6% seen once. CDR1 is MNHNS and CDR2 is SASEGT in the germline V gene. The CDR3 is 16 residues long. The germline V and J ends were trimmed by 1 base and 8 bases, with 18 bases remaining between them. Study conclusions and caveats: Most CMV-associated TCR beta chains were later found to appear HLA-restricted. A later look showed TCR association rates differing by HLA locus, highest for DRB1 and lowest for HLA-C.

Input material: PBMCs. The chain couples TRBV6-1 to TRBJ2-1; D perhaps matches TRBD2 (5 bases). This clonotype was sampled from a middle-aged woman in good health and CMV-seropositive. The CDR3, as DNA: TGTGCCAGCAGTGAAGATGGAGGCAGAGGAGGAGATGAGCAGTTCTTC. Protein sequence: CASSEDGGRGGDEQFF.